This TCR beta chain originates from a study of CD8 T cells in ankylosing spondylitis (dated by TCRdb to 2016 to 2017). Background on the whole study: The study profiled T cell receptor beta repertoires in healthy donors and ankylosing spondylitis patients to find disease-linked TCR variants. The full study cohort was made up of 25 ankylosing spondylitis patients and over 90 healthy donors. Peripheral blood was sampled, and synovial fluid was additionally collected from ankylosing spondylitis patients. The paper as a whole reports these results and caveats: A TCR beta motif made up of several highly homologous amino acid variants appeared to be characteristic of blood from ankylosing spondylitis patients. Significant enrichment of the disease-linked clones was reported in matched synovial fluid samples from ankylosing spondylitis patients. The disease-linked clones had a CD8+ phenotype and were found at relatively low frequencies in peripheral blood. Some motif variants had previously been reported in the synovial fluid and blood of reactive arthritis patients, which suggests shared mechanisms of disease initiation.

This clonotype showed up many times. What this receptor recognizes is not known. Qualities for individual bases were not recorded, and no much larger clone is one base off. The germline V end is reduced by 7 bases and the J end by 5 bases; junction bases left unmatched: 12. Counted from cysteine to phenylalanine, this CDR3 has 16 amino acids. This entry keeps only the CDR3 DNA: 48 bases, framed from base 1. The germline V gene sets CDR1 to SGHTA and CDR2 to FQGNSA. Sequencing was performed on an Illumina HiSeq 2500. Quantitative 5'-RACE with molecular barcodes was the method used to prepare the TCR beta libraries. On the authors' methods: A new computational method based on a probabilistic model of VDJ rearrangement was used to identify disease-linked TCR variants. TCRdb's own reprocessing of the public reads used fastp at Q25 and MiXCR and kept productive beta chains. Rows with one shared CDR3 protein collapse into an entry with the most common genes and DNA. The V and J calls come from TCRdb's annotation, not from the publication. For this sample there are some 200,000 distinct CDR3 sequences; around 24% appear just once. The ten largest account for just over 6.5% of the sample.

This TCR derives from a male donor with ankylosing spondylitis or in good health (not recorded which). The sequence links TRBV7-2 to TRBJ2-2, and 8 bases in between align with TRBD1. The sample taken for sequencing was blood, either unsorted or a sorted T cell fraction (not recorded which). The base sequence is TGTGCCAGCAATAGGGAGACAGGGGTGCGGACCGGGGAGCTGTTTTTT. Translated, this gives CASNRETGVRTGELFF.